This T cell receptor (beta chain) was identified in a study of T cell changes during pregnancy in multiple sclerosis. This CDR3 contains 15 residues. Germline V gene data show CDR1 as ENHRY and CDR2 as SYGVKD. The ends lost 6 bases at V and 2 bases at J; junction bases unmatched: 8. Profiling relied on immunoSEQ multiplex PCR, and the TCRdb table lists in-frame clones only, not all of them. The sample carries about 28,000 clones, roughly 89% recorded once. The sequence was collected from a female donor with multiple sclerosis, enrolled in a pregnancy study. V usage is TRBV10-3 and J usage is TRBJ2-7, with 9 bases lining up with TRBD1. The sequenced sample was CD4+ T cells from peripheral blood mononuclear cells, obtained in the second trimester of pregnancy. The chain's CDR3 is CAIRRDRAGTYEQYF. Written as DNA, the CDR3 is TGTGCCATCAGGAGGGACAGGGCAGGGACCTACGAGCAGTACTTC.